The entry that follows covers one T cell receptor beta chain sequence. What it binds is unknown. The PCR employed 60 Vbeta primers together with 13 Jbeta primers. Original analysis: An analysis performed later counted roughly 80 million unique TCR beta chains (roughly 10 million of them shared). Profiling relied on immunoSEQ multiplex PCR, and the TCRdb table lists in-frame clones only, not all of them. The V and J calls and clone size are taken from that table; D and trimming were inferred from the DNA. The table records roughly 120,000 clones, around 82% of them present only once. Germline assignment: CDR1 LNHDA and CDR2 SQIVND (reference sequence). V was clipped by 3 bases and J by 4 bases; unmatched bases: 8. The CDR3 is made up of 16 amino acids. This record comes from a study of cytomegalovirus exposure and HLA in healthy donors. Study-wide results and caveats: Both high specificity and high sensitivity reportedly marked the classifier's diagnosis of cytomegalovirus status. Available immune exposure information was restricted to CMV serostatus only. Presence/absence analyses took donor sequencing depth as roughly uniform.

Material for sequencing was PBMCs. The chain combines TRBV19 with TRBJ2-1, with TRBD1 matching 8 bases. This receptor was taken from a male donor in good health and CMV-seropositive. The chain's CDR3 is CASSILRDRTYNEQFF. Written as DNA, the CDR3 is TGTGCCAGTAGTATTCTCCGGGACAGGACTTACAATGAGCAGTTCTTC.